This T cell receptor beta chain was recorded in a study of STAT5B mutations in CD4+ large granular lymphocyte leukemia. General study results and limits: Without putative leukemic clones, patient CD4-sorted repertoires remained more clonal than healthy CD4+ repertoires.

This CDR3 is 17 amino acids long. Germline CDR1 reads SEHNR; CDR2 reads FQNEAQ (reference sequence). V was shortened by 5 bases and J by 1 base, with 18 bases between the two germline ends. As to this clone: Its antigen is unknown.

The table came from immunoSEQ multiplex PCR; TCRdb's copy has only in-frame clones and leaves some out. The table shows about 35,000 clones, with 65% to 70% occurring only once. The sequenced sample consisted of CD4+ T cells from blood buffy coats. The sequence was collected from a human donor in good health. V usage is TRBV7-9 and J usage is TRBJ2-1, with D possibly matching TRBD1 (5 bases). The CDR3 region is CASSPLARGRSYNEQFF. The CDR3 DNA sequence: TGTGCCAGCAGCCCCCTCGCTAGGGGAAGATCCTACAATGAGCAGTTCTTC.